The clone carrying this T cell receptor beta chain has more than one count but fewer than ten. One entry per CDR3 protein results from TCRdb running MiXCR on the 5' RACE reads. Of some 590,000 distinct CDR3 sequences listed, approximately 10% were seen once; the top ten hold roughly 3%. These data are taken from a study of identical twins. This CDR3 contains 12 residues. Germline V gene lookup returns CDR1 ENHRY and CDR2 SYGVKD. Trimming left V 10 bases short and J 0 bases short, with 7 bases between. This sample also appeared in a second study, on yellow fever vaccine responses in identical twins.

The V and J genes are TRBV10-3 and TRBJ1-3; D unclear. The sequenced sample consisted of PBMCs. The receptor was derived from a woman aged 18-29 years in good health. The CDR3, as DNA: TGTGCCACCTTCTCCTCTGGAAACACCATATATTTT. The encoded protein is CATFSSGNTIYF.